A single sample is the source of the 11 T cell receptor beta chains below, sequenced in a study of blood T cell repertoires in COVID-19. The repertoire was sequenced with immunoSEQ multiplex PCR; TCRdb's copy has only in-frame clones and lacks some. The sample carries around 180,000 clones, about nine tenths recorded once. The sequenced material came from peripheral blood. Receptors were obtained from a man aged 55 to 70 with acute or convalescent COVID-19.

The chain has TRBV27 and TRBJ2-7, with 9 bases matching TRBD1. Per the germline V gene, CDR1 is MNHEY and CDR2 is SMNVEV (reference sequence). Germline trimming cut 3 bases from V and 4 bases from J; bases unmatched to any gene: 7. This CDR3 has 15 amino acids. The CDR3 spells CASSFSTGGIYEQYF. CDR3 sequence (DNA): TGTGCCAGCAGTTTTTCGACAGGGGGGATATACGAGCAGTACTTC.

This clone was counted a few times. This chain joins TRBV14 and TRBJ1-1; no clear D gene. This CDR3 region has 14 residues. Trimming stripped 6 bases from V and 1 base from J, with 12 bases between. CDR1 and CDR2 (germline): SGHDN, FVKESK. The CDR3 DNA reads as TGTGCCAGCAGGCTCTCGGGAGCGAACACTGAAGCTTTCTTT. It translates to CASRLSGANTEAFF.

The CDR3 region has the DNA TGTGCCAGCAGCCCCCCCTTAGCGGGGGACCAAGAGACCCAGTACTTC. Its protein is CASSPPLAGDQETQYF. The chain links TRBV11-3 to TRBJ2-5; TRBD2 aligns across 9 bases. The germline CDR1 and CDR2 sequences are SGHNT and YENEEA. This CDR3 has 16 residues. Losses at the gene ends were 5 bases for V and 0 bases for J; bases not matched to a gene: 7.

This chain uses TRBV9 with TRBJ2-2; 14 nucleotides match TRBD2. The V gene end was trimmed by 4 bases and the J gene end by 5 bases; junction bases not matched to a gene: 4. Germline assignment: CDR1 SGDLS and CDR2 YYNGEE. This CDR3 has 16 amino acids. The CDR3 region is CASSSRTSGGTGELFF. The DNA for the CDR3 is TGTGCCAGCAGCTCCCGGACTAGCGGGGGGACCGGGGAGCTGTTTTTT.

This clone was counted between two and nine times. The V gene is TRBV6-1, the J gene TRBJ2-7; 9 bases line up with TRBD1. The CDR3 is 15 amino acids. The V segment lost 0 bases and the J segment 9 bases; nucleotides outside the gene matches: 9. The germline V gene has CDR1 MNHNS and CDR2 SASEGT. The CDR3 reads CASSEAGTGISGQYV. CDR3 DNA: TGTGCCAGCAGTGAAGCGGGGACAGGGATCAGTGGGCAGTACGTC.

The table lists this clone with a few counts. J is TRBJ1-1 and V is TRBV24-1; D is undetermined. Deletions cut 3 bases from V and 3 bases from J, with 7 bases between. The CDR3 has 13 residues. Germline V gene sequence: CDR1 KGHDR, CDR2 SFDVKD. CDR3 bases: TGTGCCACCAGTGATCCCCCATACACTGAAGCTTTCTTT. It encodes CATSDPPYTEAFF.

The rearrangement links TRBV29-1 to TRBJ2-1; 12 bases match TRBD2. The V segment lost 8 bases and the J segment 4 bases; nucleotides outside the gene matches: 9. This CDR3 is 15 amino acids long. Germline loops: CDR1 SQVTM, CDR2 ANQGSEA. Here the CDR3 DNA reads TGCAGCATGAAACTAGCGGGGGGCAGTTACAATGAGCAGTTCTTC. Protein: CSMKLAGGSYNEQFF.

This clone was counted a few times. The chain has TRBV7-8 and TRBJ2-7; unclear D gene. The CDR3 is 13 residues long. The V and J ends lost 1 base and 3 bases respectively, with 7 bases between them. The germline gives CDR1 SGHVS, CDR2 FQNEAQ. The CDR3, as DNA: TGTGCCAGCAGCTTAGACGCGAACTACGAGCAGTACTTC. Protein product: CASSLDANYEQYF.

V usage is TRBV5-1 and J usage is TRBJ2-6; 8 nucleotides agree with TRBD1. Germline loops: CDR1 SGHRS, CDR2 YFSETQ. The ends lost 0 bases at V and 4 bases at J; junction bases unmatched: 9. The length of the CDR3 is 18 residues. The CDR3 loop is CASSLVWRQGSGANVLTF. For the CDR3, the DNA is TGCGCCAGCAGCTTGGTGTGGAGACAGGGGTCCGGGGCCAACGTCCTGACTTTC.

The rearrangement links TRBV11-3 to TRBJ2-2, with 7 bases matching TRBD2. Germline V gene sequence: CDR1 SGHNT, CDR2 YENEEA. The CDR3 length is 16 residues. Trimming took 5 bases from V and 4 from J; bases not matched to a gene: 10. In DNA, the CDR3 is TGTGCCAGCAGCCAAGAATTGCGGGAGATCACCGGGGAGCTGTTTTTT. Protein product: CASSQELREITGELFF. Full variable domain (outside the CDR3, taken from reference TRBV11-3 and TRBJ2-2): EAGVVQSPRYKIIEKKQPVAFWCNPISGHNTLYWYLQNLGQGPELLIRYENEEAVDDSQLPKDRFSAERLKGVDSTLKIQPAELGDSAVYLCASSQELREITGELFFGEGSRLTVL.

This chain joins TRBV19 and TRBJ1-2, with D possibly matching TRBD1 (5 bases). V was cut by 6 bases and J by 8 bases, with 19 bases left in between. In germline, CDR1 is LNHDA, CDR2 SQIVND (reference sequence). The CDR3 is 14 residues long. CDR3 DNA: TGTGCCAGTAGCTTGGGGGGTGAGGGCTTCGGCTACACCTTC. Its protein is CASSLGGEGFGYTF. Drawing the rest from reference TRBV19 and TRBJ1-2, the complete variable domain is DGGITQSPKYLFRKEGQNVTLSCEQNLNHDAMYWYRQDPGQGLRLIYYSQIVNDFQKGDIAEGYSVSREKKESFPLTVTSAQKNPTAFYLCASSLGGEGFGYTFGSGTRLTVV.